This TCR beta chain was documented in a study of cytomegalovirus exposure and HLA in healthy donors (dated by TCRdb to 2017 to 2019). Turning to the overall study: An earlier analysis of 587 of the donors reported about 260 Gb of sequence data and 117 million unique TCR beta sequences obtained from approximately 180 million T cells. Using immunosequencing, the study profiled T cell repertoires from 640 or so subjects and related those repertoires to cytomegalovirus serostatus. An earlier analysis of 587 of the donors used high-throughput TCR beta sequencing to judge whether each TCR beta V gene segment behaved as functional or pseudogenic. In the later analysis, no new phenotypic data were used to find candidate immune exposures; instead, reliance was placed on TCR beta sequences and their occurrence across donors. HLA typing included class I and class II loci at four-digit resolution. Among 398 genotyped donors of the cohort, an average of approximately 240,000 unique TCR beta nucleotide sequences was sequenced per donor, of which about 18% were non-productive. Donor age, sex, ethnicity and CMV serostatus were collected together with the repertoire data. Approximately 300 gigabases of sequencing data and 91 million or so unique TCR sequences made up an early release that covered fewer than 650 HLA-typed donors. A later genetic analysis used genome-wide SNP genotypes for about three fifths of the 666 donors, treating that subset as a discovery cohort. To study patterns of TCR occurrence, a later analysis re-analyzed previously published TCR beta repertoires from 500 to 850 donors and added high-resolution HLA genotyping. A separate validation cohort of approximately 130 different subjects was used in addition to the approximately 700-subject first cohort. Of the 300 to 500 genotyped donors, more than 75% were placed in the genetic ancestry cluster associated with self-reported Caucasian donors. Because of strong linkage in the cohort, roughly five DR-DQ haplotypes were treated as single units for association and clustering. Typing coverage varied by locus: about 620-640 donors for A, B, C, DRB1 and DQB1; about 520 for DQA1; approximately 570 for DPA1; more than 450 for DPB1. To predict cytomegalovirus infection status, the study combined high-throughput TCR immunosequencing, statistical association of individual TCRs with disease status, and machine learning. All discovery cohort repertoires had been generated on a single sequencing platform. The study was designed to test whether signatures of past pathogen exposure could be identified by cataloging public T cell receptors. What the study reported, not specific to this receptor: A further reported finding was that TCR beta sequences accurately predicted the HLA-A and HLA-B alleles for most subjects in the first cohort. In a later analysis, most CMV-associated TCR beta chains were found to appear HLA-restricted, with HLA associations seemingly driven largely by CMV exposure. When HLA alleles, especially DR and DQ, strongly co-occurred, attributing TCR associations to individual alleles was difficult. In an earlier analysis of some 640 of the donors, most TCR beta V segments were observed in productive rearrangements about 90% or about 30% of the time, broadly matching IMGT annotations. Sequencing depth was assumed to be roughly uniform across donors in the presence/absence analyses, though that assumption may not hold. The classifier was reported to diagnose cytomegalovirus status with high specificity and sensitivity in both the original and validation cohorts. In vitro tests confirmed that three of the cytomegalovirus-associated TCR beta chains recognize cytomegalovirus antigens. At a false discovery rate of 0.05, a later analysis linked about 16,000 TCR beta sequences to specific HLA alleles. According to a later analysis, parvovirus B19, influenza, CMV and Epstein-Barr virus appeared linked to several top co-occurrence clusters. It was suggested by the authors that the approach could potentially be generalized to other disease states and immunological phenotypes. In a later analysis, TCR association rates were found to vary across HLA loci, with the most associated TCRs seen for DRB1 alleles and the fewest for HLA-C alleles. The study listed around 160 TCR beta chains as associated with cytomegalovirus. The only immune exposure information available for the cohort was CMV serostatus. A later analysis found that HLA-associated TCR beta chains were more clonally expanded and had lower generation probabilities than equally common non-associated chains. Compared with the roughly 600-donor mean, donors in an Asian-associated ancestry cluster had fewer N-insertions in productive TCRs, according to a later genetic analysis. Some IMGT-functional V segments, including TRBV6-2 and TRBV6-3, could not be distinguished by the 87-base-pair reads and were therefore excluded. Because some donors lacked HLA typing at each locus, the association tests relied only on the typed subset. V-gene and J-gene trimming of TCR beta chains was associated with a missense DCLRE1C variant in a later genetic analysis, and the association was replicated in an independent cohort. Most TCR sequences were observed very rarely across donors, whereas some public TCRs were present in many individuals. Linkage disequilibrium might explain the correlated functional status among segregating V segments, but an unknown experimental factor could not be ruled out. The earlier analysis of about 600 of the donors excluded 15 to 20 rarely observed V segments, including chromosome 9 orphons, because counts were too low. The sequencing pipeline was judged likely to have produced a cluster of highly shared sequence variants as a technical artifact. This cohort had only TCR beta chains sequenced, and the lack of alpha or paired-chain data limited which features could be detected.

About this clone itself: Its recognized antigen is unknown. Per-base quality was not reported, and no clone a single base away is much larger than it.

The CDR3 sequence holds 15 residues, the cysteine and phenylalanine included. Only the CDR3 DNA stays, 45 bases, in frame from base 1. Deletion took 2 bases off V and 0 bases off J, with a span of 10 bases between the germline ends. The germline V gene (reference sequence) specifies SEHNR as CDR1 and FQNEAQ as CDR2. In total, approximately 690 healthy bone marrow donors made up the cohort. All cohort members were sampled while nominally healthy, although unrecorded immune exposures were likely present. The donor tested CMV seronegative, placing the donor among the 300 to 450 seronegative members of the cohort. Every donor gave a peripheral blood sample, and the peripheral blood mononuclear cells from that sample were used for TCR beta sequencing. The Qiagen DNeasy Blood Extraction Kit was used to extract genomic DNA from the blood cell samples. The library was built by means of the immunoSEQ multiplex PCR assay. For the multiplex PCR, a mixture combining 60 forward primers for TCR Vbeta segments and 13 reverse primers for TCR Jbeta segments was used. The CDR3 region of rearranged TCR beta genes was amplified from genomic DNA by a multiplex PCR assay. The amplified TCR beta libraries were sequenced on the Illumina HiSeq System as 87-base-pair reads. The paper's data handling went like this. In a later analysis, some 80 million unique TCR beta chains were counted across the 690 or so repertoires, and about 10 million of these chains were shared by at least two donors. To remove PCR and sequencing errors, raw reads were error-corrected and collapsed into unique sequences using a nearest-neighbor algorithm that merged closely related sequences. CDR3 sequences were aligned to IMGT reference sequences to assign V, D and J gene segments. For a sequence to be retained, at least a six-nucleotide match to both a V gene segment and a J gene segment was required. Rearrangements were classified as productive when the CDR3 lacked stop codons and remained in frame with V and J, and all other rearrangements were classified as non-productive. Following IMGT convention, CDR3 was defined as the stretch from the second conserved V-encoded cysteine up to the conserved J-encoded phenylalanine. In an earlier analysis of some 550 of the donors, sequences lacking an unambiguous match to a single V gene segment were excluded. An earlier analysis of 550 to 650 of the donors classified V segments as functional when productive rearrangements were above 56.7% and as segregating when the standard deviation between donors was above 5%. A statistical classification framework was built to diagnose cytomegalovirus status from the catalog of TCR beta chain sequences. In a later analysis, TCR nucleotide sequences were compared against IMGT/GENE-DB human TR gene sequences so that V and J genes could be assigned. The TCRdist pipeline was used in a later analysis to assign CDR3 sequences and most-parsimonious VDJ recombination scenarios. A later analysis defined each TCR beta chain by its CDR3 amino acid sequence plus V-gene family, and excluded reads lacking a unique V-gene family. To address suspected cross-contamination and a sequencing artifact, a later analysis removed approximately 600 highly shared, low-generation-probability nucleotide sequences. In a later analysis, a clonal expansion index for each public chain was calculated from normalized within-repertoire ranks of inferred template counts. In a later analysis, generation probabilities were computed using a VDJ recombination model fitted to out-of-frame rearrangements, and the results were checked against IGoR. In a later analysis, hypergeometric tests were used to score TCR-TCR, TCR-HLA and TCR-CMV co-occurrence, with a repertoire-size bias correction applied to TCR pairs. To estimate false discovery rates, a later analysis permuted the HLA or CMV assignments 20 times. A later analysis grouped co-occurring TCRs with DBSCAN, adding TCRdist sequence similarity when clustering within HLA-allele-positive subsets. Repertoires with fewer than 30,000 or more than 120,000 public chains, plus five repertoires with anomalous nucleotide sharing, were excluded from co-occurrence clustering. The source is immuneACCESS, and TCRdb retained only in-frame sequences with V and J called. Part of the clones is not carried over; for the studies checked, unresolved V genes explain less than half of this, and the remainder is unexplained. Clone size and the V and J calls come from that table; the DNA yielded D and trimming. The sample includes around 170,000 clones, with around four fifths observed a single time. The ten largest clonotypes hold about 0.84% of the sample.

The sequence came from a woman under 30 in good health and CMV-seronegative. Sequenced input: PBMCs. Recombination joined TRBV7-9 with TRBJ1-2; the D region possibly corresponds to TRBD1 (5 bases align). The CDR3: CASSLIPRANYGYTF. The nucleotide sequence is TGTGCCAGCAGCTTAATACCCAGGGCTAACTATGGCTACACCTTC.